This TCR beta chain derives from a study of shared clonotypes between healthy human individuals. Overall study results and limits: Estimated richness values were generally larger in naive subsets than in memory subsets. The low donor count limited represented genetic and exposure-history diversity.

Using immunoSEQ multiplex PCR, the repertoire was profiled, and TCRdb retains in-frame clones only, with some absent. The table includes some 2.1 million clones, 85% to 95% detected once. CDR3 size: 13 residues. Germline values: CDR1 LNHDA, CDR2 SQIVND (reference sequence). After removal of 6 bases from V and 6 bases from J, the junction contained 7 bases not matched to a gene. The naive CD8 subset, CD45RO-negative cells positively selected for CCR7, excluded terminally differentiated effector memory CD45RA+ cells. There were no recent acute infections or vaccinations among the donors, who were healthy HIV-negative adults. Concerning this clone itself: The antigen remains undetermined.

This sequence originates from a man younger than 35 in good health. Some clones in this sample may be carry-over from other donors' samples. This chain joins TRBV19 and TRBJ2-7; 8 bases map to TRBD1. The sample comprised naive CD8+ T cells from PBMCs. CDR3 in amino acids: CASSYRGASEQYF. CDR3 DNA: TGTGCCAGTAGCTACAGGGGGGCGAGCGAGCAGTACTTC.